The present T cell receptor beta chain was sequenced within a study of T-cell memory formation after mild COVID-19. Study background: Among the donors, TCR clusters were largely specific to each donor.

TCRdb independently ran MiXCR on the 5' RACE reads; one entry per CDR3 protein. The sample has about 430,000 distinct CDR3 sequences; approximately 25% are singletons. The CDR3 has 13 amino acids. Trimming removed 0 bases at V and 0 bases at J, with 5 bases between. Germline values: CDR1 DFQATT, CDR2 SNEGSKA (reference sequence). Points from the study as a whole: Memory cells collected pre-infection included some clones that later responded, suggesting cross-reactive memory joined. Contracting CD4+ clones lay largely in CM and EM, with CD8+ ones residing in EMRA. Clones contracting across day 15 to 85 had a balanced CD4/CD8 profile; later expanding clones leaned CD4+.

About this clonotype: The target antigen is unknown.

This sequence was found in an adult woman who had mild COVID-19 (a few samples of this study predate the infection). Cell type and time point are not known. The rearrangement links TRBV20-1 to TRBJ1-2; D is ambiguous. The sequencing sample was made of PBMCs or a T cell subset sorted from them (not recorded which). This CDR3 reads CSARDSTNYGYTF. The CDR3 DNA sequence: TGCAGTGCTAGAGATAGCACTAACTATGGCTACACCTTC.